These 14 T cell receptor beta chains share one sample of origin, sequenced in a study of T cell responses to AZD1222 COVID-19 vaccine. Assay: immunoSEQ multiplex PCR; the TCRdb copy retains only in-frame clones and omits some. The repertoire holds 120,000 or so clones, with over 80% as singletons. This sample comprised peripheral blood, obtained on day 0 of AZD1222 vaccination. All receptors come from an adult in good health.

This clone was recorded once. V and J are TRBV5-4 and TRBJ1-1, with D perhaps matching TRBD1 (6 bases). Germline CDR1 is SGHNT and CDR2 is YYREEE (reference sequence). CDR3 length: 13 residues. V lost 5 bases and J lost 4, with 12 bases in between. CDR3 nucleotides: TGTGCCAGCAGGGGAGGGGGTTCCACTGAAGCTTTCTTT. This translates into CASRGGGSTEAFF.

This chain links TRBV18 with TRBJ1-1; a possible D gene is TRBD1 (5 bases). Germline CDR1 and CDR2: KGHSH and LQKENI. Trimming stripped 1 base from V and 1 base from J, with 10 bases between. The CDR3 covers 15 residues. CDR3 amino acids: CASSPRRGGNTEAFF. The CDR3 DNA reads as TGTGCCAGCTCACCACGGAGGGGAGGGAACACTGAAGCTTTCTTT.

J is TRBJ1-2 and V is TRBV10-3, with D unresolved. The germline V gene encodes CDR1 ENHRY and CDR2 SYGVKD. This CDR3 is built from 14 residues. The V and J ends lost 0 bases and 3 bases respectively, with 8 bases between them. CDR3 in amino acids: CAISESGSYYGYTF. The CDR3 DNA is TGTGCCATCAGTGAGTCCGGCTCATACTATGGCTACACCTTC.

This chain links TRBV6-5 with TRBJ1-1; D gene unclear. The germline gives CDR1 MNHEY, CDR2 SVGAGI. Trimming removed 1 base from V and 4 bases from J, with 16 bases in between. There are 16 residues in the CDR3. The CDR3 DNA reads TGTGCCAGCAGTTACTTCTTGAGGGCGCGCCTCACTGAAGCTTTCTTT. Protein: CASSYFLRARLTEAFF.

The chain uses TRBV7-8 and TRBJ1-1, with 8 bases identical to TRBD1. The CDR3 is made up of 16 amino acids. Trimming cost V 1 base and J 2 bases; bases outside gene matches: 6. CDR1 and CDR2 from the germline V gene are SGHVS and FQNEAQ. As DNA, the CDR3 is TGTGCCAGCAGCTTAGGTGGCCCAGGGGGCAACACTGAAGCTTTCTTT. It specifies CASSLGGPGGNTEAFF.

The V gene is TRBV19, the J gene TRBJ1-1; 10 bases match TRBD1. V gave up 4 bases and J gave up 2 bases; unmatched junction bases: 4. Germline V CDR1 and CDR2: LNHDA, SQIVND (reference sequence). The CDR3 loop spans 15 amino acids. The CDR3 is CASSRGTGANTEAFF. CDR3 DNA: TGTGCCAGTAGTAGAGGGACAGGGGCTAACACTGAAGCTTTCTTT.

The V gene is TRBV11-2, the J gene TRBJ2-1; D may be TRBD1 (5 bases). Germline loops: CDR1 SGHAT, CDR2 FQNNGV. This CDR3 spans 15 amino acids. V dropped 3 bases and J dropped 0 bases, with 9 bases sitting between them. The CDR3 loop is CASSFRTNSYNEQFF. In nucleotides, the CDR3 is TGTGCCAGCAGCTTTCGGACAAACTCCTACAATGAGCAGTTCTTC.

The V and J genes are TRBV9 and TRBJ2-5; 10 bases are a match to TRBD2. Trimming took 4 bases from V and 4 from J; bases not matched to a gene: 10. The CDR3 is 16 amino acids. Germline values: CDR1 SGDLS, CDR2 YYNGEE. The CDR3 loop is CASSPGPAGGRETQYF. CDR3 in DNA: TGTGCCAGCAGCCCAGGGCCAGCGGGGGGGCGAGAGACCCAGTACTTC.

The genes are TRBV5-1 and TRBJ2-1, with 9 bases identical to TRBD2. The CDR3 totals 16 residues. J gave up 7 bases and V 5 bases, and 13 bases lay outside the gene matches. The germline gives CDR1 SGHRS, CDR2 YFSETQ. CDR3: CASSRQRGGAGNEQFF. Written as DNA, the CDR3 is TGCGCCAGCAGTCGGCAGCGCGGGGGGGCCGGTAATGAGCAGTTCTTC.

The chain carries TRBV27 and TRBJ1-5; D call uncertain. The V gene lost 4 bases and the J gene lost 5 bases, with 9 bases spanning the gap. The CDR3 runs 13 residues. Germline-derived CDR1 and CDR2 are MNHEY and SMNVEV (reference sequence). The DNA of the CDR3 is TGTGCCAGCAGTTACTCACACCATCAGCCCCAGCATTTT. Translation: CASSYSHHQPQHF.

This sequence joins TRBV7-2 and TRBJ2-5; weak D call: TRBD1 (6 bases). Trimming cost V 1 base and J 4 bases, with 13 bases left between them. CDR1 is SGHTA and CDR2 is FQGNSA in the germline V gene. The CDR3 loop spans 15 amino acids. The CDR3 spells CASSLVAGRGETQYF. The CDR3 region has the DNA TGTGCCAGCAGCTTAGTTGCAGGCAGGGGAGAGACCCAGTACTTC.

V usage is TRBV5-1 and J usage is TRBJ1-4; a possible D gene is TRBD1 (5 bases). Germline lookup yields CDR1 SGHRS and CDR2 YFSETQ. The V end was cut by 3 bases, the J end by 6 bases, with 12 bases between. The CDR3 length is 14 residues. This CDR3 is CASSSRGAYEKLFF. DNA for the CDR3: TGCGCCAGCAGCTCAAGGGGAGCCTATGAAAAACTGTTTTTT.

This chain connects TRBV7-6 to TRBJ1-6; D not certain. This CDR3 comprises 17 residues. Germline CDR1 reads SGHVS; CDR2 reads FNYEAQ. V lost 1 base, J lost 6 bases, and 16 bases lay in between. DNA of the CDR3: TGTGCCAGCAGCTTAGTATCCGGACTAGGGAGTAATTCACCCCTCCACTTT. This sequence encodes CASSLVSGLGSNSPLHF.

This clone has a handful of counts. V is TRBV2 and J is TRBJ1-2; D is possibly TRBD1 (5 bases). Germline CDR1 and CDR2: SNHLY and FYNNEI. The germline V and J ends were trimmed by 5 bases and 8 bases, with 15 bases remaining between them. The CDR3 contains 13 residues. CDR3 protein: CASSFQGTEGYTF. The CDR3 DNA reads as TGTGCCAGCAGTTTTCAGGGTACGGAAGGCTACACCTTC.